Included here is one T cell receptor beta chain sequence, with context. The sample carries other DNA sequences with the same CDR3. Sequenced by immunoSEQ multiplex PCR; TCRdb stores in-frame clones only, minus some. The sample includes 1,100,000 or so clones, around three quarters of them seen just once. The data were obtained in a study of shared clonotypes between healthy human individuals. Study at large: Three plates each covered CD4 naive and memory; CD8 naive two, CD8 memory one.

The CDR3 extends over 14 amino acids. The germline V gene encodes CDR1 SGHRS and CDR2 YFSETQ. V lost 0 bases and J lost 3; bases outside the gene matches: 2. The CD4+ fraction was divided into a CD45RA+ naive subset and a CD45RA-negative memory subset. Sequencing input: memory CD4+ T cells from PBMCs. The sample's subset: CD45RA-negative fraction. The chain is built from TRBV5-1 and TRBJ1-2, with TRBD1 identical over 7 bases. The TCR originated in a man between 18 and 35 years old in good health. Some clones in this sample may be carry-over from other donors' samples. The CDR3 sequence: CASSLGQGDYGYTF. In DNA, the CDR3 is TGCGCCAGCAGCTTGGGGCAGGGGGACTATGGCTACACCTTC.